This T cell receptor beta chain was retrieved from a study of cytomegalovirus exposure and HLA in healthy donors. The CDR3 covers 12 residues. Trimming removed 5 bases from V and 9 bases from J, with 11 bases in between. Germline V CDR1 and CDR2: SGHTA, FQGTGA. PCR primers comprised 60 Vbeta and 13 Jbeta primers. Generated by immunoSEQ multiplex PCR, the TCRdb table keeps only in-frame clones and is missing some. This sample has roughly 150,000 clones; roughly a tenth occur once, and the top ten carry approximately 1.8%. This TCR derives from a male donor in good health and CMV-seronegative. The sample taken for sequencing was PBMCs. The chain is built from TRBV7-3 and TRBJ2-1; a possible D gene is TRBD1 (5 bases). The CDR3 loop is CASSVSTGEQFF. The CDR3, as DNA: TGTGCCAGCAGCGTTAGTACAGGTGAGCAGTTCTTC.